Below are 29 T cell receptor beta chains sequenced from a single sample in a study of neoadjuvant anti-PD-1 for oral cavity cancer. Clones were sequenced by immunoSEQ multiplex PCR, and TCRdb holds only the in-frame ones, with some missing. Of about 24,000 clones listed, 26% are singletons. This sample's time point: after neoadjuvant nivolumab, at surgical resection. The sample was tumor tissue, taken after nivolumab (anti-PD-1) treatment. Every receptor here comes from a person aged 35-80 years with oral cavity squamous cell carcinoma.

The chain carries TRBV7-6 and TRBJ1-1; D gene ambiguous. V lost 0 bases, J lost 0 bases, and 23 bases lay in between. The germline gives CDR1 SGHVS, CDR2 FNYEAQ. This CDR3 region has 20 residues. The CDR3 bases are TGTGCCAGCAGCTTAGCTAAGTACAGCCCGTTTGACCCCGTGAACACTGAAGCTTTCTTT. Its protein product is CASSLAKYSPFDPVNTEAFF.

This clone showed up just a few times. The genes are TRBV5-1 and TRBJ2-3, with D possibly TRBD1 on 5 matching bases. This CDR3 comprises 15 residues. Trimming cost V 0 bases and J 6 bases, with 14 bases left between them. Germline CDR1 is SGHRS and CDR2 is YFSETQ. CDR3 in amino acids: CASSLVGVVLDTQYF. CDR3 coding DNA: TGCGCCAGCAGCTTGGTAGGGGTTGTGCTGGATACGCAGTATTTT.

The CDR3 protein is CASSLFGRGVGTDTQYF. The CDR3 bases are TGTGCCAGCAGCTTATTCGGGCGGGGGGTCGGCACAGATACGCAGTATTTT. The chain recombines TRBV11-1 with TRBJ2-3, with 8 bases lining up with TRBD2. The trim removed 2 bases at V and 1 base at J, leaving 8 bases unmatched. CDR1 SGHAT and CDR2 FQDESV come from the germline V gene (reference sequence). The CDR3 is 17 residues long.

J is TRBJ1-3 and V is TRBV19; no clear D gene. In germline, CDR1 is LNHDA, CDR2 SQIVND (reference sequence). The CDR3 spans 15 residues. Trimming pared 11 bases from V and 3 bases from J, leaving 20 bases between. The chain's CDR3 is CASSLGNRYGNTIYF. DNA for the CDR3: TGTGCCTCCTCCCTGGGGAATCGGTATGGAAACACCATATATTTT. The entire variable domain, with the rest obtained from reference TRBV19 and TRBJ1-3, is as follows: DGGITQSPKYLFRKEGQNVTLSCEQNLNHDAMYWYRQDPGQGLRLIYYSQIVNDFQKGDIAEGYSVSREKKESFPLTVTSAQKNPTAFYLCASSLGNRYGNTIYFGEGSWLTVV.

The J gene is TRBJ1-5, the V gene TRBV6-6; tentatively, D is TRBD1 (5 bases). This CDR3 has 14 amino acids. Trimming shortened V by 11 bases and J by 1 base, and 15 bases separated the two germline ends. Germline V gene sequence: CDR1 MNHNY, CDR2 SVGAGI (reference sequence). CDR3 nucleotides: TGTGCCTGCACGGGGGGAAGGAGCAATCAGCCCCAGCATTTT. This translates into CACTGGRSNQPQHF.

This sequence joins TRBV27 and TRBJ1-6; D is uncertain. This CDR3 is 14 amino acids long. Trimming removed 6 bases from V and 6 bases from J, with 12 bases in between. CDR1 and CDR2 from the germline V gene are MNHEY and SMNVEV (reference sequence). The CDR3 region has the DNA TGTGCCAGCAGCCCAGGTAGGGCTAATTCACCCCTCCACTTT. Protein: CASSPGRANSPLHF.

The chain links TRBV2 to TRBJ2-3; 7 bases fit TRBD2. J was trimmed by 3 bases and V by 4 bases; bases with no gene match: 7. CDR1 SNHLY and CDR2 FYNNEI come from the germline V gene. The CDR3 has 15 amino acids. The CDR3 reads CASSAPARGTDTQYF. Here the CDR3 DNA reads TGTGCCAGCAGTGCACCAGCGCGGGGGACAGATACGCAGTATTTT.

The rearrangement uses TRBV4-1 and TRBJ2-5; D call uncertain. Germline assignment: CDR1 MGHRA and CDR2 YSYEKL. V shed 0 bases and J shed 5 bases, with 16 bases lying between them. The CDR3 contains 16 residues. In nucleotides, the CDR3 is TGCGCCAGCAGCCAAGATCAAGGCGGTTATCGGGAGACCCAGTACTTC. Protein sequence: CASSQDQGGYRETQYF.

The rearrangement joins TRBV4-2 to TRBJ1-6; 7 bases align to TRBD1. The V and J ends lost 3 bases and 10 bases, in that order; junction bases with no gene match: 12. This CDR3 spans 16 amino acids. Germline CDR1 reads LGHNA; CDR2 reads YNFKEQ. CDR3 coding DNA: TGTGCCAGCAGCCAGGACTCGACAGGGTCCGTCTCACCCCTCCACTTT. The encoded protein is CASSQDSTGSVSPLHF.

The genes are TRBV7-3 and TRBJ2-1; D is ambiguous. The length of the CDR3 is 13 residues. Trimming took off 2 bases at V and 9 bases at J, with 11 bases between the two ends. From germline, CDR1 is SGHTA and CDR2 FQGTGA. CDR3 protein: CASSLGVLGEQFF. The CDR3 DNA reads TGTGCCAGCAGCTTAGGTGTGCTGGGTGAGCAGTTCTTC.

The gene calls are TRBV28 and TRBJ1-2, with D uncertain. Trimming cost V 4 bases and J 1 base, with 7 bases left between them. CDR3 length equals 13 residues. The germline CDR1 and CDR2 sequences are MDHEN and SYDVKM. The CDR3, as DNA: TGTGCCAGCAGTTCCAGGAATAACTATGGCTACACCTTC. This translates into CASSSRNNYGYTF.

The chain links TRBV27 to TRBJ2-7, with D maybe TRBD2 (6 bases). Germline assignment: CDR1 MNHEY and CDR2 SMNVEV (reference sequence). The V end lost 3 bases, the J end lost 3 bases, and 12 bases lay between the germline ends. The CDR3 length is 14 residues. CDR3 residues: CASSFGGSDYEQYF. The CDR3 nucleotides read TGTGCCAGCAGTTTTGGGGGGAGCGACTACGAGCAGTACTTC.

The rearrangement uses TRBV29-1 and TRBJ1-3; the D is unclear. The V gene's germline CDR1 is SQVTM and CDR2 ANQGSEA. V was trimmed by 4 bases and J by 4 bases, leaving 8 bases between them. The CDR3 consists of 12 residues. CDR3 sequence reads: CSVGGMGNTIYF. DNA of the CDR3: TGCAGCGTTGGGGGAATGGGAAACACCATATATTTT.

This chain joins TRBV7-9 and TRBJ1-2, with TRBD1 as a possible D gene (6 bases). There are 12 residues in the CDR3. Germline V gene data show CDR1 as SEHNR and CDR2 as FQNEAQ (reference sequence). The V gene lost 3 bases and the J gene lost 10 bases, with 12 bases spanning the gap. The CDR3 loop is CASSFSGVDYTF. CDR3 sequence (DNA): TGTGCCAGCAGCTTTTCAGGGGTAGACTACACCTTC.

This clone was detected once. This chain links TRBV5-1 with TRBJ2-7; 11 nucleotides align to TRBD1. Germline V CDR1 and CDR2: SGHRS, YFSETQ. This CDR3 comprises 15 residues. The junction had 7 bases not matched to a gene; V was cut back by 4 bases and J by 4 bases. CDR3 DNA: TGCGCCAGCAGCCTGGAAGGGACAGGGGGATACGAGCAGTACTTC. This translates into CASSLEGTGGYEQYF.

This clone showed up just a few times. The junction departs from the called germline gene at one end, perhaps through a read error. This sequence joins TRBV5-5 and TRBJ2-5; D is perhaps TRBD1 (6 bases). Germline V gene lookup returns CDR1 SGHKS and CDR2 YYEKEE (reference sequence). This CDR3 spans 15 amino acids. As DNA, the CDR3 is TGCGCCAGCAGCCAGGGACATGGGATCCAGGAGACCCAGTACTTC. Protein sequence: CASSQGHGIQETQYF.

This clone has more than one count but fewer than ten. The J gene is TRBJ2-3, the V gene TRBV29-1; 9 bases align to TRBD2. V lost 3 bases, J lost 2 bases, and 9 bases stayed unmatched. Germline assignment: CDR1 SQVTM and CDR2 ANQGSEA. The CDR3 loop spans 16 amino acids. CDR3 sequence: CSVEWLAGSATDTQYF. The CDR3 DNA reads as TGCAGCGTTGAGTGGCTAGCGGGGAGCGCCACAGATACGCAGTATTTT.

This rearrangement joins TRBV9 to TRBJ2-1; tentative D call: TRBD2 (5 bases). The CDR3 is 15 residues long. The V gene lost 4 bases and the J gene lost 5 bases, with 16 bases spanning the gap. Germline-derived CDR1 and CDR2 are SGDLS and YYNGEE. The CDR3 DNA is TGTGCCAGCAGCCCGCGGACTGGATTAGACAATGAGCAGTTCTTC. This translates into CASSPRTGLDNEQFF.

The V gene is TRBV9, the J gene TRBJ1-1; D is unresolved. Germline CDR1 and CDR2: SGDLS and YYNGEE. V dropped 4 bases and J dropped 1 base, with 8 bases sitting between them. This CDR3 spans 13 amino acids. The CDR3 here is CASSRTGNTEAFF. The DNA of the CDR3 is TGTGCCAGCAGCCGGACGGGGAACACTGAAGCTTTCTTT.

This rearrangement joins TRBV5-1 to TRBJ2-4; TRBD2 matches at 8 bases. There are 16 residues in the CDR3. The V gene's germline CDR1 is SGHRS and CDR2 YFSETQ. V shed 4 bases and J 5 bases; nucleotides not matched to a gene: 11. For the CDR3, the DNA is TGCGCCAGCAGCGATAAGACTAGCGTGAGGGAAAACATTCAGTACTTC. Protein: CASSDKTSVRENIQYF.

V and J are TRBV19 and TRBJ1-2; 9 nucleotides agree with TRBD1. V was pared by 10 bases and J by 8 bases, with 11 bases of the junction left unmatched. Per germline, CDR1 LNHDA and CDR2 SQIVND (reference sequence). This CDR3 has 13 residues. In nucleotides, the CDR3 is TGTGCCACTCAGGACAGGGGAGAAGGCGGCTACACCTTC. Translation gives CATQDRGEGGYTF.

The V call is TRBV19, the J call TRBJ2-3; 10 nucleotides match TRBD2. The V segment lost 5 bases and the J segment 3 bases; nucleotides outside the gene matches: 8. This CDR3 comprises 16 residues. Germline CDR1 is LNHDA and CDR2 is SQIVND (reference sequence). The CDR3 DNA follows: TGTGCCAGTAGTGTCATAGCGGGAGGTTGGACAGATACGCAGTATTTT. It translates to CASSVIAGGWTDTQYF.

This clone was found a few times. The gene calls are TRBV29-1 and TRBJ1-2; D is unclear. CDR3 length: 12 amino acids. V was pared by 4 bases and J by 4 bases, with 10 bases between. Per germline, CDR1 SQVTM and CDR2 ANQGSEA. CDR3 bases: TGCAGCGTTGGGATTTCTGGCTATGGCTACACCTTC. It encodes CSVGISGYGYTF.

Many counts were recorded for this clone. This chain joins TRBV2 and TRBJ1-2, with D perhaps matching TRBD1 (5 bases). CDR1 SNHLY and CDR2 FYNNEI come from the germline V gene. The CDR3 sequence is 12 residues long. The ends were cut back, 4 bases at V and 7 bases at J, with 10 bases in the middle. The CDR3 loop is CASSGDGGGYTF. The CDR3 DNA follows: TGTGCCAGCAGTGGAGATGGGGGTGGCTACACCTTC.

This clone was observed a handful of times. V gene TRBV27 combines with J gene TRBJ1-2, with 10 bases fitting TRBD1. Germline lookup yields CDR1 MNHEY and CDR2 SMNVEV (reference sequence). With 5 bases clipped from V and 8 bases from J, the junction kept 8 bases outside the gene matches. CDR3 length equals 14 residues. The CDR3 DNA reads TGTGCCAGCAGTAGAAGCCGGGACAGGGGCGGCTACACCTTC. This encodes CASSRSRDRGGYTF.

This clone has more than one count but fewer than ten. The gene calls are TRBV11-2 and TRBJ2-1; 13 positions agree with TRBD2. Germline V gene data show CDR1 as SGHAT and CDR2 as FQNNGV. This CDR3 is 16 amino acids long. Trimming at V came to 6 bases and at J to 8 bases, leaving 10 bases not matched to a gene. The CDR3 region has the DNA TGTGCCAGCAGACATACGACTAGCGGGAGGCCCCATGAGCAGTTCTTC. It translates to CASRHTTSGRPHEQFF.

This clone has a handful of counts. CDR3: CASSSGQAITYEQYF. CDR3 sequence (DNA): TGTGCCAGCAGTTCCGGACAGGCGATAACCTACGAGCAGTACTTC. The chain recombines TRBV28 with TRBJ2-7; 7 positions match TRBD1. CDR1 is MDHEN and CDR2 is SYDVKM in the germline V gene. V gave up 4 bases and J gave up 2 bases; unmatched junction bases: 8. This CDR3 has 15 residues.

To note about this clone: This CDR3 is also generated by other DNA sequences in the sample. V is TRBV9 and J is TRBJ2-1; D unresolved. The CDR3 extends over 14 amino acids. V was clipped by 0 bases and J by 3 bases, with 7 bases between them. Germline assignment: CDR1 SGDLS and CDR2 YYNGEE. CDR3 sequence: CASSVGSGYNEQFF. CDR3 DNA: TGTGCCAGCAGCGTAGGATCCGGCTACAATGAGCAGTTCTTC.

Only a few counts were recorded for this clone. The CDR3 sequence: CASSVGPLAGAGETQYF. The CDR3 coding sequence is TGTGCCAGCAGCGTAGGACCCCTAGCGGGGGCCGGGGAGACCCAGTACTTC. V usage is TRBV9 and J usage is TRBJ2-5; 10 bases agree with TRBD2. The trim removed 0 bases at V and 5 bases at J, leaving 10 bases unmatched. From germline, CDR1 is SGDLS and CDR2 YYNGEE. The CDR3 runs to 17 residues.